One and the same sample provided the 8 T cell receptor beta chains below, sequenced in a study of shared clonotypes between healthy human individuals. This table comes from immunoSEQ multiplex PCR, and its TCRdb copy is limited to in-frame clones, with some not included. The sample carries some 680,000 clones, more than 70% recorded once. The sample comprised memory CD4+ T cells sorted from blood. Subset meaning: CD45RA-negative fraction. These receptors all stem from a woman aged 25 to 45 in good health.

The chain recombines TRBV7-3 with TRBJ2-5; D perhaps matches TRBD1 (6 bases). Deletions cut 1 base from V and 5 bases from J, with 14 bases between. The CDR3 consists of 15 residues. Germline V CDR1 and CDR2: SGHTA, FQGTGA. CDR3 loop: CASSLNPQGIETQYF. The CDR3 DNA reads as TGTGCCAGCAGCTTAAACCCACAGGGAATCGAGACCCAGTACTTC.

To note about this clone: A much larger clone differs from this one at a single base, so this may be a read error. Other DNA sequences from this sample encode an identical CDR3 as well. This chain links TRBV11-2 with TRBJ1-1; the D gene is possibly TRBD1 (5 bases). CDR3 length equals 13 residues. Germline V gene lookup returns CDR1 SGHAT and CDR2 FQNNGV. With 5 bases removed from V and 1 base from J, the gap between germline ends came to 8 bases. This CDR3 is CASSQDRNTEAFF. The CDR3 bases are TGTGCCAGCAGCCAAGACAGGAACACTGAAGCTTTCTTT.

This chain uses TRBV9 with TRBJ2-7; unclear D gene. The CDR3 is 15 amino acids. The ends were cut back, 0 bases at V and 0 bases at J, with 10 bases in the middle. In germline, CDR1 is SGDLS, CDR2 YYNGEE. The CDR3 spells CASSVGTLSSYEQYF. CDR3 DNA: TGTGCCAGCAGCGTAGGGACCTTGAGCTCCTACGAGCAGTACTTC.

The J gene is TRBJ1-1, the V gene TRBV28, with D perhaps matching TRBD1 (6 bases). This CDR3 has 14 amino acids. Trimming took off 7 bases at V and 10 bases at J, with 22 bases between the two ends. CDR1 and CDR2 (germline): MDHEN, SYDVKM. The CDR3 DNA reads as TGTGCCAGCATCCGGGGGCTAAGACACCAGGCAGCTTTCTTT. Protein product: CASIRGLRHQAAFF.

This chain joins TRBV10-1 and TRBJ2-5; no definite D call. The germline V and J ends were trimmed by 0 bases and 4 bases, with 6 bases remaining between them. The V gene's germline CDR1 is WNHNN and CDR2 SYGVQD (reference sequence). The CDR3 has 13 amino acids. CDR3 loop: CASSESAAETQYF. The CDR3, as DNA: TGCGCCAGCAGTGAGTCCGCCGCAGAGACCCAGTACTTC.

V is TRBV2 and J is TRBJ1-5; D is undetermined. Germline lookup yields CDR1 SNHLY and CDR2 FYNNEI. V was shortened by 4 bases and J by 3 bases, with 10 bases between the two germline ends. This CDR3 spans 14 amino acids. The CDR3 protein is CASSVPGSNQPQHF. The CDR3 nucleotides are TGTGCCAGCAGTGTCCCCGGATCCAATCAGCCCCAGCATTTT.

The chain couples TRBV5-4 to TRBJ2-7; D is perhaps TRBD1 (6 bases). The V end lost 0 bases, the J end lost 0 bases, and 19 bases lay between the germline ends. The V gene's germline CDR1 is SGHNT and CDR2 YYREEE (reference sequence). The CDR3 is 18 residues long. The CDR3 DNA sequence: TGTGCCAGCAGCTTGGCCCAGCGCAGGGGTTCCAGCTCCTACGAGCAGTACTTC. Amino acid sequence: CASSLAQRRGSSSYEQYF.

The gene calls are TRBV5-4 and TRBJ1-4; the match to TRBD1 covers 8 bases. The V and J ends lost 3 bases and 6 bases, in that order; junction bases with no gene match: 7. This CDR3 has 15 residues. The germline V gene has CDR1 SGHNT and CDR2 YYREEE (reference sequence). The CDR3 region has the DNA TGTGCCAGCAGCTCCCGCTTGGACAGGGATGAAAAACTGTTTTTT. Amino acids: CASSSRLDRDEKLFF.